Described below is a single TCR beta chain sequence and its context. What it binds is unknown. The PCR ran on 60 Vbeta and 13 Jbeta primers. Sequencing was performed with immunoSEQ multiplex PCR; in TCRdb, only in-frame clones are kept and a portion is missing. The table shows under 150,000 clones, with 70% to 80% occurring only once. The data were taken from a study of cytomegalovirus exposure and HLA in healthy donors. General study findings and limits: V- and J-gene trimming in TCR beta was tied to a missense DCLRE1C variant by an analysis performed later. Associated with cytomegalovirus, according to the listing, were some 180 TCR beta chains. Compared with the approximately 680-donor mean, an Asian-associated ancestry cluster reportedly had fewer N-insertions, according to a later analysis.

The ends lost 5 bases at V and 6 bases at J; junction bases unmatched: 6. The CDR3 is 14 residues long. The germline V gene has CDR1 KGHSH and CDR2 LQKENI. At the time of sampling, donors were nominally healthy, though unrecorded immune exposures were likely. The chain recombines TRBV18 with TRBJ2-2; 7 nucleotides agree with TRBD1. The sample taken for sequencing was PBMCs. The sequence derives from a woman aged 35 to 49 in good health and CMV-seropositive. The chain's CDR3 is CASSATGEAGELFF. CDR3 DNA sequence: TGTGCCAGCTCAGCAACAGGGGAAGCCGGGGAGCTGTTTTTT.